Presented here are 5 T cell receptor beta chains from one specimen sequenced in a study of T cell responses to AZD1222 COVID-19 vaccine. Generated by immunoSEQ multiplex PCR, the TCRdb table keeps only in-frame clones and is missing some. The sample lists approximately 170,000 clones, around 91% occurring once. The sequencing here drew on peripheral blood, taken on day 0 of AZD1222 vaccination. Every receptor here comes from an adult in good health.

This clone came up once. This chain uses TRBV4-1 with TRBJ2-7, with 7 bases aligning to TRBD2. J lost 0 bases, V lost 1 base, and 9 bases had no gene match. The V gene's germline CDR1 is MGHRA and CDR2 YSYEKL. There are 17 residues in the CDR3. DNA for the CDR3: TGCGCCAGCAGCCAAGGTCTAGGCGGGGGTGTCTCCTACGAGCAGTACTTC. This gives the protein CASSQGLGGGVSYEQYF.

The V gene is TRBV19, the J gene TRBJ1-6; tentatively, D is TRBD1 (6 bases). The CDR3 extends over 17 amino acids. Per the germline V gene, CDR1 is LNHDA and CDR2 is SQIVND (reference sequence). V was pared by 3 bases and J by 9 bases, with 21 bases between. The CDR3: CASSINPMQGLVSPLHF. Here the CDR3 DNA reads TGTGCCAGTAGTATTAACCCTATGCAGGGGTTGGTTTCACCCCTCCACTTT.

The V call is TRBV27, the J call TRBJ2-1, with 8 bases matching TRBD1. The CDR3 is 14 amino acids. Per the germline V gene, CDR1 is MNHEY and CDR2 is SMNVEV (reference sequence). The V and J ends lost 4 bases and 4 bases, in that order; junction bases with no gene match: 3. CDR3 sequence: CASSWQGAYNEQFF. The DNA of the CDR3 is TGTGCCAGCAGTTGGCAGGGGGCGTACAATGAGCAGTTCTTC.

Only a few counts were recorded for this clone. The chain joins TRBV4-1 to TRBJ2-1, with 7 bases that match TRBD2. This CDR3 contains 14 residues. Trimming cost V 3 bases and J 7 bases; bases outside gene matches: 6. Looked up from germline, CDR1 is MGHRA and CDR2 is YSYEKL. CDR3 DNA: TGCGCCAGCAGCCATTCCTGGGAGGGGAATGAGCAGTTCTTC. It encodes CASSHSWEGNEQFF.

CDR3 in amino acids: CSVEGAGDRGNTGELFF. The CDR3 region has the DNA TGCAGCGTTGAAGGAGCTGGGGACAGGGGGAACACCGGGGAGCTGTTTTTT. This sequence joins TRBV29-1 and TRBJ2-2; the match to TRBD1 covers 10 bases. This CDR3 has 17 amino acids. Trimming removed 1 base from V and 1 base from J; junction bases left unmatched: 6. CDR1 and CDR2 from the germline V gene are SQVTM and ANQGSEA.